This T cell receptor (beta chain) derives from a study of T-cell reconstitution after alpha-beta-depleted transplantation in children. This clonotype was seen a few times. Preparation of the TCRbeta library was carried out with unique molecular identifiers. One entry per CDR3 protein, called by TCRdb with MiXCR from the PCR reads. The sample shows some 500,000 distinct CDR3 sequences, around 19% of them seen only once. This clonotype was obtained from a human donor who donated a stem cell graft to a child with acute lymphoblastic leukemia. The material was PBMCs from the stem cell graft donor, obtained from the stem cell graft.

DNA of the CDR3: TGTGCCAGTAGTATCTTGGTGGGGATGGGGGCGGCTGAAGCTTTCTTT. It translates to CASSILVGMGAAEAFF. The gene calls are TRBV19 and TRBJ1-1, with D maybe TRBD1 (6 bases). V was clipped by 3 bases and J by 6 bases, with 20 bases between them. Germline V lookup: CDR1 LNHDA, CDR2 SQIVND (reference sequence). This CDR3 region has 16 residues. Full variable domain (rest looked up from reference TRBV19 and TRBJ1-1): DGGITQSPKYLFRKEGQNVTLSCEQNLNHDAMYWYRQDPGQGLRLIYYSQIVNDFQKGDIAEGYSVSREKKESFPLTVTSAQKNPTAFYLCASSILVGMGAAEAFFGQGTRLTVV.